This T cell receptor (beta chain) appears in the sequencing data of a study of blood T cells in healthy people across ages. V gave up 5 bases and J gave up 5 bases, with 13 bases separating them. Germline assignment: CDR1 MNHEY and CDR2 SVGEGT. This CDR3 has 14 amino acids. The use of a sample-barcoded 5' primer and a J-beta primer mix characterized a second PCR of 7 to 11 cycles. TCRdb re-analysed the 5' RACE reads in MiXCR, keeping a single row per CDR3 protein. The table includes over 600,000 distinct CDR3 sequences, about half detected once. The sequence was collected from a man aged 80 or over in good health. Sequenced: blood. V and J are TRBV6-2 or TRBV6-3 and TRBJ1-5; D is unclear. Written as DNA, the CDR3 is TGTGCCAGCAGTGAAGGGTATTGGGATCAGCCCCAGCATTTT. It specifies CASSEGYWDQPQHF.